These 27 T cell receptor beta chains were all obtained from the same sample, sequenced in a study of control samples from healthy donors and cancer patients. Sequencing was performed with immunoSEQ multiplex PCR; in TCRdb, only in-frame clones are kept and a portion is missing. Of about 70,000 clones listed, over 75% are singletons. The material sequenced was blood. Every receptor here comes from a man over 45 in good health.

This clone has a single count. Here the CDR3 DNA reads TGTGCCAGCAGCCCGGACAGGACGGAATATGGCTACACCTTC. Amino acid sequence: CASSPDRTEYGYTF. The chain combines TRBV2 with TRBJ1-2, with 7 bases lining up with TRBD1. V was pared by 6 bases and J by 5 bases, with 9 bases of the junction left unmatched. Germline CDR1 SNHLY, CDR2 FYNNEI. The CDR3 covers 14 residues. Full variable domain (remainder filled in from reference TRBV2 and TRBJ1-2): EPEVTQTPSHQVTQMGQEVILRCVPISNHLYFYWYRQILGQKVEFLVSFYNNEISEKSEIFDDQFSVERPDGSNFTLKIRSTKLEDSAMYFCASSPDRTEYGYTFGSGTRLTVV.

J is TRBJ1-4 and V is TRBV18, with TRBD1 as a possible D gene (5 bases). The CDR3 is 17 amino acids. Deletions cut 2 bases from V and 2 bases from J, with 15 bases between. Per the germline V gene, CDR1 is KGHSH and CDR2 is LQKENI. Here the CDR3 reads CASSPNRGGVTNEKLFF. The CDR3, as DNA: TGTGCCAGCTCACCAAACCGGGGGGGAGTGACTAATGAAAAACTGTTTTTT.

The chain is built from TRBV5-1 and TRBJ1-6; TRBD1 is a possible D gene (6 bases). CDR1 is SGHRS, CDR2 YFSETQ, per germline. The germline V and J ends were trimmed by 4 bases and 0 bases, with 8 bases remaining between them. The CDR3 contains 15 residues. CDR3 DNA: TGCGCCAGCAGCATGGACAGCTCCTATAATTCACCCCTCCACTTT. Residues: CASSMDSSYNSPLHF.

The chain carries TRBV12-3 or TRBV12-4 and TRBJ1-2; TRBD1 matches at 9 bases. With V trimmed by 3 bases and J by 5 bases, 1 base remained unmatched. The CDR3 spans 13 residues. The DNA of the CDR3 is TGTGCCAGCAGTTTCGACAGGGGGTATGGCTACACCTTC. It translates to CASSFDRGYGYTF.

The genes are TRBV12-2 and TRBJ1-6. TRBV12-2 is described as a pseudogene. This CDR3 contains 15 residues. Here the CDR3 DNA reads TGTGCAAGTCGCTTAGATAAGTCCTATAATTCACCCCTCCACTTT. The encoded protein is CASRLDKSYNSPLHF.

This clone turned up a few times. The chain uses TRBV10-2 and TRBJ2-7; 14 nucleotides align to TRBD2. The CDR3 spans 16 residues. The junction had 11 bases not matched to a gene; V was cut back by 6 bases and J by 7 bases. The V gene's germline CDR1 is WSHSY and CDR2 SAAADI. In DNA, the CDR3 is TGCGCCAGCAGAGGAGGGACTAGCGGGAGTGTTCGGGAGCAGTACTTC. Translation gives CASRGGTSGSVREQYF.

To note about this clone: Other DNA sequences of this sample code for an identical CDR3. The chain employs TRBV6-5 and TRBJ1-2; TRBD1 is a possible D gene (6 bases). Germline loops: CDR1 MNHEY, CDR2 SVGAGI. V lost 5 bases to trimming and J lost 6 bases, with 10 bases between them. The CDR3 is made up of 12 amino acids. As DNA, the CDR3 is TGTGCCAGCAGTCCAAGGGGGGATGGCTACACCTTC. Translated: CASSPRGDGYTF.

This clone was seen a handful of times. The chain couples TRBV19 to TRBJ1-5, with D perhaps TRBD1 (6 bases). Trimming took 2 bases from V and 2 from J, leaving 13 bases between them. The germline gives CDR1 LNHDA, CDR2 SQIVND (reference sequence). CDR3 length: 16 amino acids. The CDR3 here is CASSIPGDLGNQPQHF. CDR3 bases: TGTGCCAGTAGTATACCAGGGGACTTGGGCAATCAGCCCCAGCATTTT.

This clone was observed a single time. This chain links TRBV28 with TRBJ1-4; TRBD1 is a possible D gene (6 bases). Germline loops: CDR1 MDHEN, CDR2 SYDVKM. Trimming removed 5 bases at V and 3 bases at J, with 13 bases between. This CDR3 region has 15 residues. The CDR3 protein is CASSETTGSNEKLFF. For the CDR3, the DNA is TGTGCCAGCAGTGAAACGACAGGTTCTAATGAAAAACTGTTTTTT.

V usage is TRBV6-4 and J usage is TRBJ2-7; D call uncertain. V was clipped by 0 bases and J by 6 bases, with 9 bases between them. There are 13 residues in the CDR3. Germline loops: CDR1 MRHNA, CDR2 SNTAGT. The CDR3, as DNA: TGTGCCAGCAGTGACTCACCAGAGAGCGAGCAGTACTTC. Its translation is CASSDSPESEQYF.

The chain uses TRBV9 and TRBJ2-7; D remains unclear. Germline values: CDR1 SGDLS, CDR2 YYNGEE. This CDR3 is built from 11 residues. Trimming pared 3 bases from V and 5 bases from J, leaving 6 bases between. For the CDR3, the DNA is TGTGCCAGCAGCGCTGGCCACGAGCAGTACTTC. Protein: CASSAGHEQYF.

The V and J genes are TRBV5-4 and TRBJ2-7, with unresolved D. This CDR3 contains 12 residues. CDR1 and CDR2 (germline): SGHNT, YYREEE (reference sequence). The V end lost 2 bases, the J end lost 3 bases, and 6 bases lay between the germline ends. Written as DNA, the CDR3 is TGTGCCAGCAGCTTACAGAGCTACGAGCAGTACTTC. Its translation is CASSLQSYEQYF.

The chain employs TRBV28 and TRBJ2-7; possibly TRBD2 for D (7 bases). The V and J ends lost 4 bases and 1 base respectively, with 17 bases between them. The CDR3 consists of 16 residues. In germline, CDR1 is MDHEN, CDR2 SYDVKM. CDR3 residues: CASSYGGGGLSYEQYF. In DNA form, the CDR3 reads TGTGCCAGCAGTTATGGGGGGGGCGGACTGTCCTACGAGCAGTACTTC.

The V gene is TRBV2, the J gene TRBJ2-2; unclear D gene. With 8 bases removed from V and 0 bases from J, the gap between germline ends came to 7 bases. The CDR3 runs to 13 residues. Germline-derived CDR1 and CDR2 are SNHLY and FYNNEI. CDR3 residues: CASPAPNTGELFF. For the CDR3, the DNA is TGTGCCAGCCCGGCCCCGAACACCGGGGAGCTGTTTTTT.

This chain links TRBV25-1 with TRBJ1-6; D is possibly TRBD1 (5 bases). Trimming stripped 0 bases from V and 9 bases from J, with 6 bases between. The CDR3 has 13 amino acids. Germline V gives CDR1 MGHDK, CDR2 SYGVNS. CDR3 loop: CASSEYRVSPLHF. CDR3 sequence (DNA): TGTGCCAGCAGTGAATACAGGGTTTCACCCCTCCACTTT.

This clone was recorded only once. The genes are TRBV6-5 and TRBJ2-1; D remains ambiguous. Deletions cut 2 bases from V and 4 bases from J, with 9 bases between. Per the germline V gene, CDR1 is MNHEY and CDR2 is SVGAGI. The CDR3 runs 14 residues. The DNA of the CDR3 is TGTGCCAGCAGTTACCCGGGTGGGTACAATGAGCAGTTCTTC. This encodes CASSYPGGYNEQFF.

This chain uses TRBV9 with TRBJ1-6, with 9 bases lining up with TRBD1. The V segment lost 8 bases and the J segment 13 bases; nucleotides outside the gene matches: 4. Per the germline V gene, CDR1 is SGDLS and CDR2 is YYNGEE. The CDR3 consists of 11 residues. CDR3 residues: CARQGAGPLHF. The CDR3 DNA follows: TGTGCCAGACAGGGGGCGGGGCCCCTCCACTTT.

The CDR3 spells CASSYLGPAGELFF. CDR3 coding DNA: TGTGCCAGCAGTTATTTGGGGCCCGCCGGGGAGCTGTTTTTT. This chain links TRBV27 with TRBJ2-2, with D maybe TRBD1 (5 bases). The V and J ends lost 4 bases and 6 bases respectively, with 12 bases between them. Germline CDR1 is MNHEY and CDR2 is SMNVEV (reference sequence). This CDR3 spans 14 amino acids.

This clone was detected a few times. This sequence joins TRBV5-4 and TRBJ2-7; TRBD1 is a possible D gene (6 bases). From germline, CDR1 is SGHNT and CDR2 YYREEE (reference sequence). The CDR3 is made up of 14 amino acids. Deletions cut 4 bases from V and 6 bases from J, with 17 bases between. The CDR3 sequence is CASSPRQDTGEQYF. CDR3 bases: TGTGCCAGCAGCCCGCGACAGGACACCGGCGAGCAGTACTTC.

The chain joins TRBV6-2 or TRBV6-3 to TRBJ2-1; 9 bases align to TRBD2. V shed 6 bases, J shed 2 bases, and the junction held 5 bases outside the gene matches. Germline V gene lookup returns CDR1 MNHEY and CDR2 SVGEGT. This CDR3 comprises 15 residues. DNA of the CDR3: TGTGCCAGCAGCCGTCTAGCGGGGACCTACAATGAGCAGTTCTTC. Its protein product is CASSRLAGTYNEQFF.

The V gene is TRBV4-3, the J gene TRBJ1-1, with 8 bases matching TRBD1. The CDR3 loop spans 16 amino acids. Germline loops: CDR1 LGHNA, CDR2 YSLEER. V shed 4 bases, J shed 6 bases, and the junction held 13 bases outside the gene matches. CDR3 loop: CASSLRTGLSVAEAFF. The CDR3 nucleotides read TGCGCCAGCAGCCTCCGGACAGGGTTGAGTGTGGCTGAAGCTTTCTTT.

CDR3 in amino acids: CASSIEVGEQFF. The CDR3 DNA reads TGTGCCAGCAGCATCGAGGTTGGGGAGCAGTTCTTC. The chain combines TRBV7-9 with TRBJ2-1; D uncertain. V was shortened by 5 bases and J by 10 bases, with 12 bases between the two germline ends. This CDR3 comprises 12 residues. Per the germline V gene, CDR1 is SEHNR and CDR2 is FQNEAQ (reference sequence).

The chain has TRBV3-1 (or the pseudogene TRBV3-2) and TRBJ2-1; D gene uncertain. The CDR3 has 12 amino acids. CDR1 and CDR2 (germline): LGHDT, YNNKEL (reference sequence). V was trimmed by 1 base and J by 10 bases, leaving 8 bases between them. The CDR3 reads CASSQGLLEQFF. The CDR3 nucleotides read TGTGCCAGCAGCCAAGGGCTGCTGGAGCAGTTCTTC.

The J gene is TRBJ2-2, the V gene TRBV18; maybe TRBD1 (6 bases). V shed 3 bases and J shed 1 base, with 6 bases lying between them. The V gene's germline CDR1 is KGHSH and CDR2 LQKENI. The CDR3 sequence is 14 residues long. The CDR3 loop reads CASSPGQNTGELFF. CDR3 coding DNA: TGTGCCAGCTCACCGGGACAGAACACCGGGGAGCTGTTTTTT. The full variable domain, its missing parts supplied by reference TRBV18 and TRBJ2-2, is NAGVMQNPRHLVRRRGQEARLRCSPMKGHSHVYWYRQLPEEGLKFMVYLQKENIIDESGMPKERFSAEFPKEGPSILRIQQVVRGDSAAYFCASSPGQNTGELFFGEGSRLTVL.

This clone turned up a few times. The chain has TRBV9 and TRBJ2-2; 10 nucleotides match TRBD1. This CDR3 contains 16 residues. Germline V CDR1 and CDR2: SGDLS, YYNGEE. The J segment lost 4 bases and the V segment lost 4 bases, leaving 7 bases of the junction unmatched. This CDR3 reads CASSPRQGASTGELFF. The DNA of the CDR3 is TGTGCCAGCAGCCCGAGACAGGGGGCTAGCACCGGGGAGCTGTTTTTT.

For the CDR3, the DNA is TGTGCCAGTACTGGGGAACCCATAGGTGAAGCTTTCTTT. It yields the protein CASTGEPIGEAFF. This chain joins TRBV19 and TRBJ1-1; D ambiguous. Germline V gives CDR1 LNHDA, CDR2 SQIVND (reference sequence). The CDR3 sequence is 13 residues long. Trimming took 7 bases from V and 7 from J, leaving 16 bases between them.

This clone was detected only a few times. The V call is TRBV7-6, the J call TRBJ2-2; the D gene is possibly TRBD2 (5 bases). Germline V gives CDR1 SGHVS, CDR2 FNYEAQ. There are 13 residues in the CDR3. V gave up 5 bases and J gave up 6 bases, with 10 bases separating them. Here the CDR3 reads CASSIMEAGELFF. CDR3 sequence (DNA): TGTGCCAGCAGCATAATGGAGGCCGGGGAGCTGTTTTTT.